These 9 T cell receptor beta chains share one sample of origin, sequenced in a study of shared clonotypes between healthy human individuals. Measured with immunoSEQ multiplex PCR; TCRdb has only the in-frame clones, and not every one. This sample carries about 660,000 clones, approximately 74% of them seen once, and the ten largest clones take around 1.6%. Material for sequencing was memory CD4+ T cells sorted from blood. Specified subset: CD45RA-negative fraction. The receptors originated from a woman in her 30s in good health.

V usage is TRBV4-2 and J usage is TRBJ2-1, with 8 nucleotides matching TRBD2. This CDR3 contains 17 residues. Germline V gives CDR1 LGHNA, CDR2 YNFKEQ. After removal of 4 bases from V and 1 base from J, the junction contained 9 bases not matched to a gene. The CDR3 DNA reads TGTGCCAGCAGCCGGTCGAGCGGGAGTCCTTCCTACAATGAGCAGTTCTTC. Translated: CASSRSSGSPSYNEQFF.

This clone was observed a few times. The chain employs TRBV28 and TRBJ1-2, with D possibly matching TRBD1 (5 bases). The CDR3 is made up of 15 amino acids. Germline loops: CDR1 MDHEN, CDR2 SYDVKM. V lost 3 bases and J lost 9, with 20 bases in between. CDR3 protein: CASSFVGTVTRSYTF. The CDR3 nucleotides are TGTGCCAGCAGTTTTGTGGGGACGGTGACTAGGAGCTACACCTTC.

This clone was detected only a few times. V and J are TRBV11-2 and TRBJ2-7, with 8 bases matching TRBD1. CDR1 and CDR2 (germline): SGHAT, FQNNGV. The CDR3 loop spans 15 amino acids. Trimming removed 4 bases from V and 0 bases from J; junction bases left unmatched: 5. CDR3: CASSSRDRISYEQYF. In nucleotides, the CDR3 is TGTGCCAGCAGCTCTAGGGACAGGATCTCCTACGAGCAGTACTTC.

The V call is TRBV5-4, the J call TRBJ1-1; D ambiguous. The germline CDR1 and CDR2 sequences are SGHNT and YYREEE (reference sequence). This CDR3 spans 13 amino acids. The ends were cut back, 4 bases at V and 0 bases at J, with 7 bases in the middle. The CDR3 DNA is TGTGCCAGCAGCGGCTACATGAACACTGAAGCTTTCTTT. As protein: CASSGYMNTEAFF.

This clone was counted between two and nine times. DNA of the CDR3: TGTGCCAGCAGCGGGAGATGGAGAGAGCAGTTCTTC. It specifies CASSGRWREQFF. The rearrangement uses TRBV6-6 and TRBJ2-1; possibly TRBD2 for D (6 bases). The CDR3 is made up of 12 amino acids. Germline CDR1 is MNHNY and CDR2 is SVGAGI (reference sequence). Trimming removed 6 bases from V and 10 bases from J, with 13 bases in between.

This sequence joins TRBV13 and TRBJ2-5; 7 bases are shared with TRBD1. The V segment lost 5 bases and the J segment 5 bases; nucleotides outside the gene matches: 14. This CDR3 comprises 16 residues. From germline, CDR1 is PRHDT and CDR2 FYEKMQ (reference sequence). The CDR3 loop is CASSTTGSPAGETQYF. The CDR3 DNA reads TGTGCCAGCAGCACGACAGGGTCCCCAGCAGGGGAGACCCAGTACTTC.

The rearrangement uses TRBV29-1 and TRBJ2-7; D is unclear. Germline V lookup: CDR1 SQVTM, CDR2 ANQGSEA. There are 13 residues in the CDR3. Trimming took off 1 base at V and 3 bases at J, with 10 bases between the two ends. The CDR3 sequence is CSVEGDAYYEQYF. CDR3 coding DNA: TGCAGCGTTGAAGGGGATGCCTACTACGAGCAGTACTTC.

The J gene is TRBJ2-5, the V gene TRBV5-1; D is perhaps TRBD1 (6 bases). V lost 1 base to trimming and J lost 7 bases, with 14 bases between them. This CDR3 spans 14 amino acids. Germline-derived CDR1 and CDR2 are SGHRS and YFSETQ. In DNA form, the CDR3 reads TGCGCCAGCAGCTTGCGCCGGACAGAGGGGACCCAGTACTTC. This gives the protein CASSLRRTEGTQYF.

This clone came up a few times. The chain recombines TRBV28 with TRBJ2-1, with D unclear. CDR1 is MDHEN, CDR2 SYDVKM, per germline. The ends were cut back, 6 bases at V and 7 bases at J, with 10 bases in the middle. There are 12 residues in the CDR3. The CDR3 sequence is CASSPTRNEQFF. Written as DNA, the CDR3 is TGTGCCAGCAGCCCGACTCGTAATGAGCAGTTCTTC.